A single T cell receptor (beta chain) is shown here with its context. The antigen is undetermined. Treatment described: approximately 11-day PBMC culture with coronavirus spike peptide pools or control peptides (ViraFEST assay). Pre-COVID-19 pandemic sampling (2011-2018) yielded the unexposed donor's CD4+ T cells. The data derive from a study of vaccination and CD4 T cells after COVID-19. Study details: Investigators took post-vaccine samples a median approximately 72 days after dose two, within a range of 14 to 241.

Cultured CD4+ T cell DNA was sequenced using the Oncomine TCR Beta short-read assay. Someone extracted genomic DNA from cultured CD4+ T cells. Each CDR3 protein is one row after TCRdb ran MiXCR on the PCR reads. This table has several thousand distinct CDR3 sequences, less than 35% appearing once. Broader study findings: Investigators enrolled relatively few convalescent patients and included no early post-infection timepoints.

What was sequenced was CD4+ T cells from blood, cultured in vitro. The clonotype originates from a human donor in good health.

The CDR3 DNA follows: TGTGCCAGCAGCCAAGCCGCTTCTCTCAAACCCGGCGAGCAGTACTTC. It translates to CASSQAASLKPGEQYF. This chain links TRBV14 with TRBJ2-7; D uncertain. Germline lookup yields CDR1 SGHDN and CDR2 FVKESK. Trimming left V 1 base short and J 6 bases short, with 19 bases between. The CDR3 is 16 residues long.